This T cell receptor (beta chain) appears in the sequencing data of a study of shared clonotypes between healthy human individuals (dated by TCRdb to between 2020 and 2021). In the study overall: A few men and two women, aged 18 to 49 years, made up the cohort. For each donor, CD4 naive and CD4 memory were each given three plates, CD8 naive was given two plates, and CD8 memory was given one plate. Blood TCR repertoires of a handful of healthy adults were deeply sequenced to estimate repertoire size and the extent of clonotype sharing between individuals. Different laboratories and diverse techniques were used to prepare libraries and sequence TCR repertoires, to increase sequencing depth and limit assay-specific biases. Between about 0.9 and 10 billion PBMCs per donor were obtained by leukapheresis. Broader findings and caveats from the paper: Because the study included only a small number of donors, the genetic and exposure-history diversity represented was limited. Based on pairwise subsampling, the degree of clonotype sharing among donors was expected to be affected by sequencing depth. Compared with non-shared clonotypes, clonotypes shared by all four sorted-subset donors had higher generation probabilities. Even with the large sequencing depth, rarefaction of the sorted-subset datasets indicated that sequencing was incomplete. About 5% of naive CD4, 3.5% of naive CD8, approximately 2.2% of memory CD4, and approximately 0.4% of memory CD8 clonotypes were shared across several donors. Sampling was restricted to blood, and TCR repertoires in tissues likely differ from the TCR repertoires found in blood. Larger estimated clonotype richness was generally found for naive subsets than for memory subsets.

Via the germline V gene (reference sequence), CDR1 is MNHEY and CDR2 SMNVEV. V is shortened by 5 bases, J by 4 bases, and the region joining them spans 6 bases. The cysteine opens and the phenylalanine closes a CDR3 of 11 amino acids. Left in the record is the CDR3 DNA by itself, 33 bases read in frame from the first base. The donors were healthy, HIV-negative adults who had no recently reported acute infections or vaccinations. All donors were Caucasian adults living in Nashville, Tennessee, USA. The CD8 memory samples were a combination of magnetically selected CD45RO+ cells and CCR7-negative CD45RA+ effector memory (TemRA) cells. Blood was collected by leukapheresis, and PBMCs were isolated by Ficoll-Histopaque density gradient centrifugation and then cryopreserved in liquid nitrogen vapor phase. Analytical flow cytometry was used to check the purity and quantity of every magnetically sorted T cell population. Genomic DNA was isolated from every sorted fraction and measured by UV absorbance on a Nanodrop 2000c.

About this clone itself: It has no known antigen specificity. The record has no base qualities; no much larger clone is one base away.

Using the deep immunoSEQ assay, multiplex PCR amplified TCR CDR3 regions from genomic DNA. Genomic DNA extracted from each cell subset was distributed evenly over all wells of several immunoSEQ 96-well plates, and each plate served as one replicate. Each replicate PCR for sorted subsets received around 200 ng genomic DNA, equal to around 32,000 T cell genomes. Purified libraries were measured with a Qubit 3.0 fluorometer, size-checked on a Bioanalyzer 2100, and measured again with the KAPA Library Quantification kit. Each immunoSEQ 96-well plate was sequenced on its own single-read 150-cycle Illumina NextSeq 550 flow cell. In the original analysis: Because only junctional sequences without quality scores were contained in the immunoSEQ output, filtering matching that applied to full-length reads could not be performed. Sequences were annotated with PyIR, a Python wrapper for IgBLAST v1.9, and V/J genes and CDR3 were assigned using IMGT germline references. Reads with weak V/J assignments (E-value above 1e-6), missing CDR3, stop codons, out-of-frame junctions, or ambiguous translated residues were removed. V3J clonotypes were defined as sequences sharing the same inferred V gene, J gene, and CDR3 amino acid sequence. Percentage overlap between repertoires was calculated by dividing the number of shared unique clonotypes by the size of the smaller repertoire. Three approaches were used to assess repertoire richness: RTK rarefaction, the Chao1 estimator, and Recon v2.1 estimates of unobserved clonotypes. For all TCRbeta clonotypes obtained by the gDNA method from four donors, generation probabilities were computed with OLGA. This is the immuneACCESS table as TCRdb keeps it, with only in-frame sequences that have V and J called. A part of the clones is gone; compared with another copy, unresolved V genes explain less than half, and the rest is unexplained. For V, J and clone size, that table is used; D and trimming come from the DNA. Across this sample there are approximately 400,000 clones, with 90% to 98% seen only once. The ten largest clones capture less than 0.35% of the sample.

Sequenced input: memory CD8+ T cells sorted from blood. The cell subset or site label on this specimen signifies: CD45RO+ cells pooled with CCR7-negative TemRA cells. The chain links TRBV27 with TRBJ2-7; the D gene cannot be named for sure. This clonotype was obtained from a man aged 30-40 years in good health. The CDR3 amino acid sequence is: CASSMGYEQYF. The DNA sequence is given as TGTGCCAGCAGTATGGGATACGAGCAGTACTTC.